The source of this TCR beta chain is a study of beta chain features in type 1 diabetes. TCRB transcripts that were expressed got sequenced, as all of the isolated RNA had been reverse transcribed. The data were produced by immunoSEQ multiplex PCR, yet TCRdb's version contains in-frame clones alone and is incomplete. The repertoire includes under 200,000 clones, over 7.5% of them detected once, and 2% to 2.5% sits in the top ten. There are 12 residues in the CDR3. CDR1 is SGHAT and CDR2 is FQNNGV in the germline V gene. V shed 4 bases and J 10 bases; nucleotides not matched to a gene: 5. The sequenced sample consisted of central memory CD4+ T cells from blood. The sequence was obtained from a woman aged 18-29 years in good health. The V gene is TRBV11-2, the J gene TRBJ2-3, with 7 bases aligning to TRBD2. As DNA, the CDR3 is TGTGCCAGCAGCTCGGGGGAGGGTTCGCAGTATTTT. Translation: CASSSGEGSQYF.